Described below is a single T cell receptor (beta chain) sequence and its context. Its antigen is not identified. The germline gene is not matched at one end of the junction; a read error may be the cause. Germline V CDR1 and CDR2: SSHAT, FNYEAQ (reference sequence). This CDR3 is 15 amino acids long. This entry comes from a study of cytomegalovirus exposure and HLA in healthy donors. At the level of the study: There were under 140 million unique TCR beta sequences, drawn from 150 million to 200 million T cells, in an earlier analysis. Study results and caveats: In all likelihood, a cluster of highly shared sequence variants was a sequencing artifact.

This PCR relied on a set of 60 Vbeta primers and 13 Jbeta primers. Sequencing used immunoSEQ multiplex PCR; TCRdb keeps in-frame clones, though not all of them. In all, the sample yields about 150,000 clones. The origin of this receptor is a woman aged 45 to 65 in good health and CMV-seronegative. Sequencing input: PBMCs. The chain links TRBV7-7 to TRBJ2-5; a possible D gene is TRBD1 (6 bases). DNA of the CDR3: TGTGCTAGCAGCTTTAGCAGGGGAAGCCAAGAGACCCAGTACTTC. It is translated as CASSFSRGSQETQYF.